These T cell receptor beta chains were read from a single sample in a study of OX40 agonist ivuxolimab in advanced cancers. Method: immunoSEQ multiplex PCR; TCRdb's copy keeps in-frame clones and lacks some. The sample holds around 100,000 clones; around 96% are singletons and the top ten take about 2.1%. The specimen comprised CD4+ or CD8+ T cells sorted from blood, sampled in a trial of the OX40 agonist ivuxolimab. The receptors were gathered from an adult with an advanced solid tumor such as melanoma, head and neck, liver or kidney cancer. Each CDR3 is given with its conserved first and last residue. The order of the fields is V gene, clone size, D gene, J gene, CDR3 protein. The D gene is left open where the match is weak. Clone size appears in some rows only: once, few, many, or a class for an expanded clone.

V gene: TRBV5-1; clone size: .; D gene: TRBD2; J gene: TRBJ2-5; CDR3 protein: CASSLIASGGPEVETQYF
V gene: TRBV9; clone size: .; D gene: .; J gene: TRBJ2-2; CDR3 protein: CASSVVSGGELFF
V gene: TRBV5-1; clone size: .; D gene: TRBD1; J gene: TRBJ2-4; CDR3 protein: CANLGGRGQSATKNIQYF
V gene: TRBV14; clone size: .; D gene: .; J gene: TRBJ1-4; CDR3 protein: CASSSTPSEKLFF
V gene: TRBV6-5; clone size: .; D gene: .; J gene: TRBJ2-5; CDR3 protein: CASSYSGRPFGETQYF
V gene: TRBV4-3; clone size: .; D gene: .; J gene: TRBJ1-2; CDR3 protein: CASSQDAGQTYGYTF
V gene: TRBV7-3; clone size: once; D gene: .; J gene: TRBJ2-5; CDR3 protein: CASSLFGGSGETQYF
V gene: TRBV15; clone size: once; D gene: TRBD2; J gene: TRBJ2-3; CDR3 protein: CATSRAGGTDTQYF
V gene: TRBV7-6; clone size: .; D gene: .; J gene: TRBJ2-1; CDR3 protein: CASSLVPENEQFF
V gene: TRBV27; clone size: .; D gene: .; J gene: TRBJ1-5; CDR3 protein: CASSRGIVGPQHF
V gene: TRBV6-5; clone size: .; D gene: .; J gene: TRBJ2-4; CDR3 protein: CASSLLQGENIQYF
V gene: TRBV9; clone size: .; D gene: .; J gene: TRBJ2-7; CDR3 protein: CASSVEVLSYEQYF
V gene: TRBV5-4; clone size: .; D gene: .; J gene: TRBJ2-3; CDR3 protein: CASSPESPGGVPADTQYF
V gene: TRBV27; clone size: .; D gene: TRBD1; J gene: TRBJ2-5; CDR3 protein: CASSLLGGAGETQYF
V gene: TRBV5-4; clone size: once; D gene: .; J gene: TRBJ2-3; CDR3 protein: CASRDLTDTQYF